The rows below give T cell receptor beta chains drawn from one sample of a study of T-cell reconstitution after alpha-beta-depleted transplantation in children. One entry per CDR3 protein, called by TCRdb with MiXCR from the PCR reads. The sample shows nearly 400,000 distinct CDR3 sequences, roughly 20% of them seen only once. This specimen consisted of PBMCs from the stem cell graft donor, obtained from the stem cell graft. These receptors were taken from a human donor who donated a stem cell graft to a child with acute myeloid leukemia. Both conserved end residues are part of each CDR3. A D gene is named only where the DNA matches it firmly. Clone size is not always given. Where it is, it says once, few, many or a class for expanded clones.

v_call,d_call,j_call,clone_size,cdr3_nt,cdr3_aa
TRBV6-5,TRBD1,TRBJ1-3,NA,TGTGCCAGCAGTTACTCTCCGACAGGGGTGTCTGGAAACACCATATATTTT,CASSYSPTGVSGNTIYF
TRBV5-1,NA,TRBJ2-1,NA,TGCGCCAGCAGCTTGGCCCCAGCCAGCGGGAATGAGCAGTTCTTC,CASSLAPASGNEQFF
TRBV20-1,TRBD1,TRBJ2-5,NA,TGCAGTGCTAGAGCGATATCGCAGGGGGCCAACCAAGAGACCCAGTACTTC,CSARAISQGANQETQYF
TRBV12-3/TRBV12-4,TRBD2,TRBJ2-7,NA,TGTGCCAGCAGTTTAGTTCTAGGCGGGAGCTCCTACGAGCAGTACTTC,CASSLVLGGSSYEQYF
TRBV4-3,TRBD1,TRBJ2-5,NA,TGCGCCAGCAGCCAAGACCAAGCTGGGACAGGGGGACAAGAGACCCAGTACTTC,CASSQDQAGTGGQETQYF
TRBV5-1,TRBD2,TRBJ2-2,many,TGCGCCAGCAGCTTGAGCACTAGCGGGAACACCGGGGAGCTGTTTTTT,CASSLSTSGNTGELFF
TRBV5-1,NA,TRBJ1-1,NA,TGCGCCAGCAGCTTGGAGGAATACACTGAAGCTTTCTTT,CASSLEEYTEAFF
TRBV10-1,TRBD2,TRBJ2-1,few,TGCGCCAGCAGTGTGTCTAGCGGGAGCTCCTACAATGAGCAGTTCTTC,CASSVSSGSSYNEQFF
TRBV12-3/TRBV12-4,TRBD2,TRBJ2-7,NA,TGTGCCAGCACCCTTGGGGGGGGACTAGCGGGAGACGAGCAGTACTTC,CASTLGGGLAGDEQYF
TRBV12-3/TRBV12-4,TRBD1,TRBJ1-1,many,TGTGCCAGCAGTTTAGGGACAGGGAATGGAGAAGCTTTCTTT,CASSLGTGNGEAFF
TRBV12-3/TRBV12-4,TRBD2,TRBJ2-1,many,TGTGCCAGCAGTTTAACTAGCGGGGGGTCCTACAATGAGCAGTTCTTC,CASSLTSGGSYNEQFF
TRBV20-1,TRBD2,TRBJ2-7,few,TGCAGTGCTAGGGCCCTAGCGGGAAGCTCCTACGAGCAGTACTTC,CSARALAGSSYEQYF
TRBV11-2,NA,TRBJ2-1,few,TGTGCCAGCAGCTTAACCGGGAGACACAATGAGCAGTTCTTC,CASSLTGRHNEQFF
TRBV18,NA,TRBJ2-1,NA,TGTGCCAGCTCACCAGGGGCCGGGGGTGAGCAGTTCTTC,CASSPGAGGEQFF
TRBV10-3,TRBD1,TRBJ1-1,NA,TGTGCCATCACCGGGACAGGGATGAACACTGAAGCTTTCTTT,CAITGTGMNTEAFF
TRBV20-1,NA,TRBJ1-2,NA,TGCAGTGTGGCCGACAGGACTAACTATGGCTACACCTTC,CSVADRTNYGYTF
TRBV4-1,NA,TRBJ2-3,few,TGCGCCAGCAGCCAAGGACTAAACAGACCAGATACGCAGTATTTT,CASSQGLNRPDTQYF
TRBV29-1,NA,TRBJ1-2,NA,TGCAGCGTTGAAGTTCTCCCCCCGCCGGGGGCTATTTCTCGCTACACCTTC,CSVEVLPPPGAISRYTF
TRBV24-1,NA,TRBJ2-1,few,TGTGCCACCAGTGCCACGACGGGACCCTACAATGAGCAGTTCTTC,CATSATTGPYNEQFF
TRBV24-1,TRBD1,TRBJ2-7,NA,TGTGCCACCAGTGATAAGGGACAGGAGCTCTACGAGCAGTACTTC,CATSDKGQELYEQYF
TRBV27,NA,TRBJ2-7,few,TGTGCCAGCAGTTTCCAGCGGAGCTACGAGCAGTACTTC,CASSFQRSYEQYF
TRBV6-1,NA,TRBJ2-1,many,TGTGCCAGCAGTGTGGGGGGAGTGACCTACAATGAGCAGTTCTTC,CASSVGGVTYNEQFF
TRBV10-3,TRBD1,TRBJ2-3,NA,TGTGCCATCAGTGAGGGGCTGGGACAGATGCATACAGATACGCAGTATTTT,CAISEGLGQMHTDTQYF
TRBV29-1,TRBD2,TRBJ2-3,many,TGCAGCGTTGACGAGAGCGGGAGTGGAGATACGCAGTATTTT,CSVDESGSGDTQYF
TRBV28,NA,TRBJ2-3,NA,TGTGCCAGCAGTTTTCAACACCGCACAGATACGCAGTATTTT,CASSFQHRTDTQYF
TRBV28,NA,TRBJ2-1,few,TGTGCCAGCACCACCCGGTTAGCGGAGAACAATGAGCAGTTCTTC,CASTTRLAENNEQFF
TRBV2,NA,TRBJ2-7,NA,TGTGCCAGCAGTGTACTCGAGCAGTACTTC,CASSVLEQYF
TRBV5-1,TRBD2,TRBJ2-3,many,TGCGCCAGCAGCTTGAACAGCGGGAGGGCCCCAGATACGCAGTATTTT,CASSLNSGRAPDTQYF